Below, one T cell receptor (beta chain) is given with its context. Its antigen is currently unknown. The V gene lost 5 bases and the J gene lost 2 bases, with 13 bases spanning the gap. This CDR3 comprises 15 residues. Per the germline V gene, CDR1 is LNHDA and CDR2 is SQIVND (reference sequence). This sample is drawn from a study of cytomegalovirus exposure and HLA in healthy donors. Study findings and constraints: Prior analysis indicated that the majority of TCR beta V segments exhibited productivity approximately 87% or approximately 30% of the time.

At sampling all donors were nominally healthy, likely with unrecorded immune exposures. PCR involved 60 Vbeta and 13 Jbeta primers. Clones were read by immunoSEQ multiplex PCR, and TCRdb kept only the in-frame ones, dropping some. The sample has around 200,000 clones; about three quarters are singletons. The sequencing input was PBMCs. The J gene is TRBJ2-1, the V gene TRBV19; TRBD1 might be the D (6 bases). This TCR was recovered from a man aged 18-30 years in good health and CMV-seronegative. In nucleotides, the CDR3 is TGTGCCAGTAGTTCCCAGTGGGGGCCCTACAATGAGCAGTTCTTC. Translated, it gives CASSSQWGPYNEQFF.